The 22 T cell receptor beta chains below come from one sample, sequenced in a study of prognosis after radiotherapy for stage I lung cancer. Amplicons of TCR beta CDR3 were generated from genomic DNA by two-round multiplex PCR. It was primers specific to each TRBV and TRBJ gene that first-round PCR used. TCRdb fed the multiplex PCR reads into MiXCR, producing one record per CDR3 protein. Counted here are about 59,000 distinct CDR3 sequences, 26% occurring once; the ten biggest clones make up under 10%. The material was PBMCs, obtained before or after stereotactic body radiation therapy (not recorded which). The receptors were sampled from a donor older than 45 with non-small cell lung cancer.

This chain links TRBV6-1 with TRBJ2-7, with D perhaps being TRBD1 or TRBD2 (5 bases each). The CDR3 loop spans 16 amino acids. V was clipped by 7 bases and J by 7 bases, with 26 bases between them. Germline CDR1 MNHNS, CDR2 SASEGT. CDR3 bases: TGTGCCAGCATCACCCCGGTTAGGGGAGAGGTTAGTGAGCAGTACTTC. It specifies CASITPVRGEVSEQYF.

This clonotype was detected ten times or more. V usage is TRBV2 and J usage is TRBJ2-7, with D possibly being TRBD2 (6 bases). Germline V gene lookup returns CDR1 SNHLY and CDR2 FYNNEI. With 11 bases removed from V and 0 bases from J, the gap between germline ends came to 11 bases. The CDR3 loop spans 12 amino acids. The CDR3 reads CAGGASSYEQYF. Here the CDR3 DNA reads TGTGCCGGAGGGGCTAGCTCCTACGAGCAGTACTTC.

With regard to this clonotype: A much larger clone lies one base from this, so it may be a read error. The chain employs TRBV29-1 and TRBJ1-1, with D unclear. CDR1 SQVTM and CDR2 ANQGSEA come from the germline V gene. Trimming stripped 6 bases from V and 6 bases from J, with 26 bases between. The CDR3 totals 16 residues. This CDR3 reads CSVNAGSLDGLAEAFF. In DNA, the CDR3 is TGCAGCGTCAACGCCGGGAGCCTGGACGGGTTGGCTGAAGCTTTCTTT.

At least ten counts were recorded for this clonotype. J is TRBJ1-5 and V is TRBV20-1, with D unresolved. V was trimmed by 3 bases and J by 4 bases, leaving 10 bases between them. CDR1 is DFQATT, CDR2 SNEGSKA, per germline (reference sequence). The CDR3 is made up of 13 amino acids. CDR3 sequence (DNA): TGCAGTGCTAGGTGGAGCGAAAATCAGCCCCAGCATTTT. It is translated as CSARWSENQPQHF.

There are many counts of this clonotype. CDR3 protein: CASSDTSGGELFF. The CDR3 DNA reads TGTGCCAGTAGTGACACTAGCGGGGGGGAGCTGTTTTTT. This chain uses TRBV19 with TRBJ2-2, with 9 bases matching TRBD2. This CDR3 is built from 13 residues. With 5 bases clipped from V and 8 bases from J, the junction kept 3 bases outside the gene matches. CDR1 and CDR2 (germline): LNHDA, SQIVND (reference sequence).

Remarks on this clonotype: Possible read error: a much larger clone is one base away. Since the CDR3 does not end with the conserved phenylalanine or tryptophan, this likely comes from a read error. CDR3 sequence: CASNSLGTGRETQYS. In DNA, the CDR3 is TGTGCCAGCAATTCACTTGGGACAGGGCGAGAGACCCAGTACTCC. The chain couples TRBV6-1 to TRBJ2-5; 9 bases agree with TRBD1. With 7 bases clipped from V and 4 bases from J, the junction kept 10 bases outside the gene matches. The CDR3 sequence is 15 residues long. Germline CDR1 reads MNHNS; CDR2 reads SASEGT.

The sample holds many counts of this clonotype. The CDR3 loop reads CASSLALTPMANQPQHF. Written as DNA, the CDR3 is TGTGCCAGCAGCTTGGCATTGACACCCATGGCAAATCAGCCCCAGCATTTT. The V gene is TRBV5-5, the J gene TRBJ1-5; no firm D call. Trimming shortened V by 0 bases and J by 4 bases, and 17 bases separated the two germline ends. CDR1 is SGHKS, CDR2 YYEKEE, per germline (reference sequence). This CDR3 has 17 residues. The full variable domain, completed using reference TRBV5-5 and TRBJ1-5, is DAGVTQSPTHLIKTRGQQVTLRCSPISGHKSVSWYQQVLGQGPQFIFQYYEKEERGRGNFPDRFSARQFPNYSSELNVNALLLGDSALYLCASSLALTPMANQPQHFGDGTRLSIL.

This clonotype showed up many times. The rearrangement links TRBV5-1 to TRBJ2-1; D could derive from TRBD1 or TRBD2 (5 bases each). Germline CDR1 SGHRS, CDR2 YFSETQ. V shed 2 bases and J shed 6 bases, with 18 bases lying between them. The CDR3 contains 16 residues. The CDR3 DNA sequence: TGCGCCAGCAGCTTAGCCGGGGACCCCAGTTCCAATGAGCAGTTCTTC. This encodes CASSLAGDPSSNEQFF. The full variable domain, with the rest looked up from reference TRBV5-1 and TRBJ2-1, is KAGVTQTPRYLIKTRGQQVTLSCSPISGHRSVSWYQQTPGQGLQFLFEYFSETQRNKGNFPGRFSGRQFSNSRSEMNVSTLELGDSALYLCASSLAGDPSSNEQFFGPGTRLTVL.

This clonotype occurred many times. The genes are TRBV9 and TRBJ1-3, with a weak D call TRBD1 (6 bases). Trimming removed 4 bases from V and 2 bases from J, with 16 bases in between. CDR1 and CDR2 (germline): SGDLS, YYNGEE. This CDR3 comprises 16 residues. The DNA for the CDR3 is TGTGCCAGCAGCCCCCCTGGCAGGGGCACTGGAAACACCATATATTTT. Translated: CASSPPGRGTGNTIYF.

This clonotype was observed many times. J is TRBJ2-2 and V is TRBV20-1, with D perhaps matching TRBD1 or TRBD2 (6 bases each). CDR1 DFQATT and CDR2 SNEGSKA come from the germline V gene (reference sequence). This CDR3 contains 14 residues. The germline V and J ends were trimmed by 5 bases and 5 bases, with 15 bases remaining between them. The CDR3 coding sequence is TGCAGTGCTCAAGGGGGGATGAGGACCGGGGAGCTGTTTTTT. Protein sequence: CSAQGGMRTGELFF.

This clonotype showed up many times. V usage is TRBV12-3 or TRBV12-4 and J usage is TRBJ1-5; D remains unclear. Trimming removed 5 bases at V and 3 bases at J, with 8 bases between. This CDR3 has 13 amino acids. DNA for the CDR3: TGTGCCAGCAGTACGATTGACAATCAGCCCCAGCATTTT. Translating it yields CASSTIDNQPQHF.

In this sample, this clonotype turned up many times. The rearrangement links TRBV5-1 to TRBJ1-6; TRBD1 agrees at 7 bases. CDR1 and CDR2 from the germline V gene are SGHRS and YFSETQ. V was clipped by 6 bases and J by 6 bases; unmatched bases: 3. The CDR3 is 13 amino acids. DNA for the CDR3: TGCGCCAGCACCCGACAGGGTAATTCACCCCTCCACTTT. It codes for CASTRQGNSPLHF.

Concerning this clonotype itself: One end of the junction does not line up with germline, which may come from a read error. V gene TRBV12-3 or TRBV12-4 combines with J gene TRBJ1-1; unclear D gene. This CDR3 spans 13 amino acids. CDR3 nucleotides: TGTGCCAGCAGTCCGTTTGGTGACACTGAAACTTTCTTT. It encodes CASSPFGDTETFF.

Points on this clonotype: This likely traces to a read error, being one base from a far larger clone. The J gene is TRBJ2-3, the V gene TRBV7-2; 12 bases are a match to TRBD2. The V gene's germline CDR1 is SGHTA and CDR2 FQGNSA. Losses at the gene ends were 8 bases for V and 2 bases for J; bases not matched to a gene: 8. This CDR3 contains 16 residues. CDR3 loop: CASCKGLAGNTDTQYF. The CDR3 bases are TGTGCCAGCTGCAAAGGACTAGCGGGGAACACAGATACGCAGTATTTT. Full variable domain (rest looked up from reference TRBV7-2 and TRBJ2-3): GAGVSQSPSNKVTEKGKDVELRCDPISGHTALYWYRQSLGQGLEFLIYFQGNSAPDKSGLPSDRFSAERTGGSVSTLTIQRTQQEDSAVYLCASCKGLAGNTDTQYFGPGTRLTVL.

This clonotype showed up many times. CDR3 bases: TGTGCCAGTAGTACACCCTGGGAGGGACTCGAGCAGTTCTTC. Its translation: CASSTPWEGLEQFF. This sequence joins TRBV19 and TRBJ2-1, with TRBD2 matching 7 bases. Germline V gives CDR1 LNHDA, CDR2 SQIVND (reference sequence). J was trimmed by 10 bases and V by 4 bases; bases with no gene match: 10. The CDR3 is made up of 14 amino acids.

V and J are TRBV5-1 and TRBJ2-4; 7 bases map to TRBD1. Looked up from germline, CDR1 is SGHRS and CDR2 is YFSETQ. There are 16 residues in the CDR3. V was pared by 4 bases and J by 0 bases, with 7 bases of the junction left unmatched. The CDR3 protein is CASSGGQSLAKNIQYF. The CDR3 DNA follows: TGCGCCAGCAGCGGGGGACAGTCGTTAGCCAAAAACATTCAGTACTTC.

Points on this clonotype: Being one base from a much bigger clone, this may be a read error. The chain uses TRBV29-1 and TRBJ1-1; no firm D call. Germline assignment: CDR1 SQVTM and CDR2 ANQGSEA. V shed 3 bases and J shed 6 bases, with 17 bases lying between them. The CDR3 consists of 14 residues. The CDR3 loop reads CSVDSDRFMAEAFF. CDR3 DNA: TGCAGCGTTGATAGCGACCGATTTATGGCTGAAGCTTTCTTT.

This clonotype was seen a single time. Germline is not matched at one junction end, which may reflect a read error. The chain uses TRBV6-1 and TRBJ1-2, with 8 nucleotides matching TRBD1. Germline lookup yields CDR1 MNHNS and CDR2 SASEGT. This CDR3 has 11 residues. The CDR3 DNA sequence: TGTGACAGCGGACAGGGCAGAGGCTACACCTTC. Protein: CDSGQGRGYTF.

This clonotype was recorded many times. The CDR3 DNA is TGTGCCAGCAGTTTCGCGAGGAAACTGTTTTTT. Amino acid sequence: CASSFARKLFF. V is TRBV12-3 or TRBV12-4 and J is TRBJ1-4; D gene ambiguous. Trimming removed 3 bases at V and 11 bases at J, with 7 bases between. CDR3 length: 11 residues.

In regard to this clonotype: Only one base separates this from a far larger clonotype, so it likely reflects a read error. The CDR3 region has the DNA TGTGCCAGCAGTTCGGTACAGAGCTACGAGCAGTACTTC. The encoded protein is CASSSVQSYEQYF. The chain couples TRBV6-8 to TRBJ2-7; D is unclear. Trimming took off 4 bases at V and 3 bases at J, with 10 bases between the two ends. The CDR3 has 13 residues. Germline values: CDR1 MNHGY, CDR2 SAAAGT.

This clonotype appeared many times. This sequence joins TRBV19 and TRBJ1-3; D call uncertain. Trimming removed 11 bases from V and 3 bases from J, with 23 bases in between. CDR3 length equals 16 residues. Germline V gene lookup returns CDR1 LNHDA and CDR2 SQIVND (reference sequence). This CDR3 is CASAAGGGVGGNTIYF. The DNA for the CDR3 is TGTGCCTCCGCCGCGGGAGGAGGAGTAGGTGGAAACACCATATATTTT.

This clonotype was seen ten or more times. The chain employs TRBV6-2 or TRBV6-3 and TRBJ1-5, with D hard to call. CDR3 length: 13 amino acids. CDR1 is MNHEY, CDR2 SVGEGT, per germline. V lost 5 bases to trimming and J lost 4 bases, with 9 bases between them. CDR3 region: CASSTTVNQPQHF. The CDR3 region has the DNA TGTGCCAGCAGTACGACGGTTAATCAGCCCCAGCATTTT.